One sample yielded the 17 T cell receptor beta chains listed below, sequenced in a study of T cell repertoires in cytomegalovirus infection. TCRdb reprocessed the reads via MiXCR and lists one record per CDR3 protein. The sample has about 240,000 distinct CDR3 sequences, under 8.5% seen once; the top ten hold 6.5%. The sequenced sample consisted of PBMCs. These receptors all stem from a human donor in good health (CMV status not recorded). Some clones in this sample may be carry-over from other donors' samples.

This clonotype was seen repeatedly, ten times or more. The chain has TRBV5-5 and TRBJ2-1; 7 positions match TRBD1. CDR3 length: 15 residues. V shed 4 bases and J 3 bases; nucleotides not matched to a gene: 7. The germline CDR1 and CDR2 sequences are SGHKS and YYEKEE (reference sequence). CDR3 sequence (DNA): TGTGCCAGCAGCACACAGGGGTCGTACTACAATGAGCAGTTCTTC. Amino acids: CASSTQGSYYNEQFF.

The rearrangement uses TRBV6-5 and TRBJ1-1; D is possibly TRBD1 (5 bases). Germline lookup yields CDR1 MNHEY and CDR2 SVGAGI. V gave up 4 bases and J gave up 6 bases, with 18 bases separating them. The CDR3 is 15 amino acids. CDR3 bases: TGTGCCAGCAGTTCCCAGGGTCGCCCACGACCTGAAGCTTTCTTT. Protein sequence: CASSSQGRPRPEAFF.

The gene calls are TRBV5-8 and TRBJ2-7; D is undetermined. V lost 2 bases and J 1 base, leaving 7 bases between the germline ends. This CDR3 comprises 13 residues. Germline CDR1 and CDR2: SGHTS and YDEGEE. CDR3 amino acids: CASSFYESYEQYF. The CDR3 coding sequence is TGTGCCAGCAGCTTCTACGAGTCCTACGAGCAGTACTTC.

The rearrangement joins TRBV5-6 to TRBJ2-2; 7 bases line up with TRBD1. The germline V gene encodes CDR1 SGHDT and CDR2 YYEEEE. CDR3 length: 23 amino acids. With V trimmed by 5 bases and J by 4 bases, 32 bases remained unmatched. In nucleotides, the CDR3 is TGTGCCAGCAGTTTTCGATCCCCTGGGAGAGGGGGCGTAATTTCTCCGGTCACCGGGGAGCTGTTTTTT. Encoded protein: CASSFRSPGRGGVISPVTGELFF.

This clonotype came up many times. The rearrangement joins TRBV7-2 to TRBJ1-5, with D unclear. The V gene lost 2 bases and the J gene lost 2 bases, with 7 bases spanning the gap. The CDR3 spans 14 residues. Germline V gene data show CDR1 as SGHTA and CDR2 as FQGNSA. The CDR3 region is CASSLRPRNQPQHF. As DNA, the CDR3 is TGTGCCAGCAGCTTAAGACCTCGCAATCAGCCCCAGCATTTT.

In this sample, this clonotype turned up many times. The chain joins TRBV6-5 to TRBJ2-5, with D maybe TRBD1 (6 bases). CDR1 and CDR2 from the germline V gene are MNHEY and SVGAGI. The CDR3 consists of 14 residues. Trimming cost V 3 bases and J 1 base, with 9 bases left between them. For the CDR3, the DNA is TGTGCCAGCAGTTATTCAGGGGTCCAAGAGACCCAGTACTTC. This gives the protein CASSYSGVQETQYF.

This clonotype was detected ten times or more. CDR3 in DNA: TGTGCCAGCAGTCTATACTCGAACTTGCGGGGGGGCTACAATGAGCAGTTCTTC. It translates to CASSLYSNLRGGYNEQFF. The chain links TRBV6-5 to TRBJ2-1, with TRBD2 identical over 9 bases. Trimming at V came to 5 bases and at J to 3 bases, leaving 14 bases not matched to a gene. Germline V gene sequence: CDR1 MNHEY, CDR2 SVGAGI. CDR3 length: 18 amino acids.

This clonotype was recorded at least ten times. The chain's CDR3 is CASSLVSQGGHEQYF. The DNA of the CDR3 is TGTGCCAGCAGCTTAGTCTCGCAGGGGGGCCACGAGCAGTACTTC. V usage is TRBV7-2 and J usage is TRBJ2-7, with TRBD1 as a possible D gene (7 bases). From germline, CDR1 is SGHTA and CDR2 FQGNSA. This CDR3 spans 15 amino acids. V dropped 1 base and J dropped 5 bases, with 15 bases sitting between them.

This clonotype was counted many times. The chain links TRBV7-9 to TRBJ1-5; 11 nucleotides match TRBD1. The CDR3 loop spans 15 amino acids. Unmatched junction bases numbered 5, after V lost 5 bases and J lost 5 bases. Germline CDR1 and CDR2: SEHNR and FQNEAQ (reference sequence). The CDR3 region is CASSPGTGGDQPQHF. The CDR3, as DNA: TGTGCCAGCAGCCCGGGGACAGGGGGTGATCAGCCCCAGCATTTT.

This clonotype was counted ten times or more. The chain has TRBV6-2 or TRBV6-3 and TRBJ2-3, with unresolved D. Trimming cost V 0 bases and J 4 bases, with 14 bases left between them. Germline-derived CDR1 and CDR2 are MNHEY and SVGEGT. The CDR3 consists of 16 residues. The CDR3 loop is CASSYSRSAGADTQYF. CDR3 in DNA: TGTGCCAGCAGTTACTCGCGATCAGCCGGCGCAGATACGCAGTATTTT.

This clonotype was counted at least ten times. The chain couples TRBV14 to TRBJ1-1; D is ambiguous. CDR1 is SGHDN, CDR2 FVKESK, per germline. The CDR3 covers 14 residues. The ends were cut back, 1 base at V and 1 base at J, with 7 bases in the middle. CDR3 nucleotide sequence: TGTGCCAGCAGCCAAGCGGGCTGGAACACTGAAGCTTTCTTT. Amino acids: CASSQAGWNTEAFF.

The rearrangement links TRBV5-1 to TRBJ2-3, with 7 bases lining up with TRBD1. The CDR3 sequence is 15 residues long. Germline CDR1 reads SGHRS; CDR2 reads YFSETQ. V shed 2 bases, J shed 6 bases, and the junction held 9 bases outside the gene matches. CDR3 sequence (DNA): TGCGCCAGCAGCTTACAGGGGTCCCCTGCCGATACGCAGTATTTT. Protein sequence: CASSLQGSPADTQYF.

Ten or more counts support this clonotype. V usage is TRBV30 and J usage is TRBJ1-6, with D possibly matching TRBD1 (5 bases). The germline V and J ends were trimmed by 1 base and 11 bases, with 12 bases remaining between them. This CDR3 has 13 amino acids. CDR1 and CDR2 from the germline V gene are GTSNPN and SVGIG (reference sequence). The CDR3 reads CAWSGGIDAPLHF. CDR3 DNA: TGTGCCTGGAGTGGGGGCATTGACGCACCCCTCCACTTT. The whole variable domain, filled in from reference TRBV30 and TRBJ1-6, reads SQTIHQWPATLVQPVGSPLSLECTVEGTSNPNLYWYRQAAGRGLQLLFYSVGIGQISSEVPQNLSASRPQDRQFILSSKKLLLSDSGFYLCAWSGGIDAPLHFGNGTRLTVT.

In this sample, this clonotype turned up many times. The chain combines TRBV4-1 with TRBJ2-6; weak D call: TRBD1 (6 bases). The germline gives CDR1 MGHRA, CDR2 YSYEKL. There are 16 residues in the CDR3. Trimming took off 3 bases at V and 1 base at J, with 10 bases between the two ends. The CDR3 reads CASSQPQGSGANVLTF. In DNA, the CDR3 is TGCGCCAGCAGCCAGCCTCAGGGGTCTGGGGCCAACGTCCTGACTTTC.

This clonotype has a count of ten or more. This sequence joins TRBV7-9 and TRBJ1-1, with 8 bases that match TRBD1. V was clipped by 5 bases and J by 2 bases; unmatched bases: 16. The CDR3 consists of 18 residues. Germline-derived CDR1 and CDR2 are SEHNR and FQNEAQ (reference sequence). The CDR3 DNA is TGTGCCAGCAGCCCTCAATTCCAGGGGGCCCTCCCAAACACTGAAGCTTTCTTT. Its translation: CASSPQFQGALPNTEAFF.

This clonotype was counted ten times or more. The chain joins TRBV7-2 to TRBJ2-5; 8 bases match TRBD2. Germline V gives CDR1 SGHTA, CDR2 FQGNSA. The ends lost 1 base at V and 4 bases at J; junction bases unmatched: 8. CDR3 length equals 16 residues. The CDR3 is CASSLGVAGPGETQYF. CDR3 in DNA: TGTGCCAGCAGCTTAGGAGTAGCGGGGCCGGGAGAGACCCAGTACTTC.

The sample holds many counts of this clonotype. This chain connects TRBV7-2 to TRBJ2-5, with D perhaps being TRBD1 or TRBD2 (6 bases each). The germline gives CDR1 SGHTA, CDR2 FQGNSA. The V end lost 7 bases, the J end lost 3 bases, and 15 bases lay between the germline ends. The CDR3 extends over 14 amino acids. CDR3 DNA sequence: TGTGCCAGCACCTCACCGGGGGCGAAAGAGACCCAGTACTTC. It translates to CASTSPGAKETQYF.